Given below is one T cell receptor beta chain in context. Its antigen is as yet unknown. The data stem from a study of blood T cells in healthy people across ages. The study's findings and limits: With naive T cell percentage, TCR beta diversity showed a strong correlation.

With 6 bases removed from V and 7 bases from J, the gap between germline ends came to 18 bases. The CDR3 covers 14 residues. Total RNA was isolated from each sample in quantities of at least 5.5 micrograms. Using a J-beta primer mix together with a sample-barcoded 5' primer, a second PCR was run for about 7 to 12 cycles. Template switching added a 12-random-nucleotide identifier to every cDNA molecule. TCRdb re-analysed the 5' RACE reads in MiXCR, keeping a single row per CDR3 protein. Of 800,000 to 900,000 distinct CDR3 sequences listed, 62% are singletons. The specimen sequenced was blood. The receptor comes from a man aged 25-45 years in good health. This sequence joins TRBV12-3 or TRBV12-4 and TRBJ2-5; D not resolved. CDR3 DNA sequence: TGTGCCAGCAGGCGCAGTCAGGAATCGGGGACCCAGTACTTC. This encodes CASRRSQESGTQYF.